This T cell receptor (beta chain) is from a study of CD8+CD57+ T cells in acquired aplastic anemia. By flow cytometry, patients selected for sequencing had shown an expansion of CD8+CD57+ cells. This clonotype has at least ten counts. A much larger clone differs from this one at a single base, so this may be a read error. CDR3 and TCR beta VDJ profiling relied on a genomic DNA template. TCRdb independently ran MiXCR on the reads; one entry per CDR3 protein. The sample yields around 200,000 distinct CDR3 sequences, under 55% seen once. The germline CDR1 and CDR2 sequences are SNHLY and FYNNEI. This CDR3 contains 13 residues.

The V and J genes are TRBV2 and TRBJ2-6, with D possibly matching TRBD2 (5 bases). The sequence came from a human donor with aplastic anemia. Sequenced sample: sorted CD4+, CD8+, or CD8+CD57+ T cells (not recorded which) from PBMCs. This CDR3 reads CAGSSDRANVLTF. The CDR3 bases are TGTGCCGGCAGTAGCGATAGGGCCAACGTCCTGACTTTC.